This paragraph reports one T cell receptor (beta chain). Its target is not known. CDR1 SGHDN and CDR2 FVKESK come from the germline V gene. Trimming took off 4 bases at V and 8 bases at J, with 8 bases between the two ends. The CDR3 consists of 12 residues. This entry belongs to a study of cytomegalovirus exposure and HLA in healthy donors. About the research overall: Unique TCRs from HLA-typed donors, 85 million to 100 million of them, were held in an early data release. Whole-study results and caveats: Available immune exposure information covered CMV serostatus only.

PCR was performed using 60 Vbeta and 13 Jbeta primers. The table came from immunoSEQ multiplex PCR; TCRdb's copy has only in-frame clones and leaves some out. The table has under 200,000 clones, approximately 71% seen once; the top ten hold 4% to 5.5%. Whereas donors were nominally healthy upon sampling, unrecorded immune exposures were probable. Sequenced sample: PBMCs. The TCR was taken from a woman aged 18-30 years in good health and CMV-seropositive. The rearrangement joins TRBV14 to TRBJ2-2; D unclear. CDR3 coding DNA: TGTGCCAGCAGCCCCGGTTGGGGGGAGCTGTTTTTT. As protein: CASSPGWGELFF. Combining the CDR3 with reference TRBV14 and TRBJ2-2 gives the whole variable domain EAGVTQFPSHSVIEKGQTVTLRCDPISGHDNLYWYRRVMGKEIKFLLHFVKESKQDESGMPNNRFLAERTGGTYSTLKVQPAELEDSGVYFCASSPGWGELFFGEGSRLTVL.